This entry is about one T cell receptor (beta chain). These data come from a study of OX40 agonist ivuxolimab in advanced cancers. Sequencing was performed with immunoSEQ multiplex PCR; in TCRdb, only in-frame clones are kept and a portion is missing. Of about 130,000 clones in the sample, 90% are singletons; the top ten hold around 1%. The CDR3 consists of 16 residues. Germline CDR1 SGHTA, CDR2 FQGNSA. V was shortened by 5 bases and J by 6 bases, with 20 bases between the two germline ends. The V and J genes are TRBV7-2 and TRBJ2-4, with D perhaps matching TRBD2 (5 bases). The specimen comprised CD4+ or CD8+ T cells sorted from blood, sampled in a trial of the OX40 agonist ivuxolimab. The receptor was isolated from an adult with an advanced solid tumor such as melanoma, head and neck, liver or kidney cancer. For the CDR3, the DNA is TGTGCCAGCAGCCGTCCGGGGTCCCTCGAAGGAAACATTCAGTACTTC. The encoded protein is CASSRPGSLEGNIQYF.